This T cell receptor (beta chain) was profiled in a study of blood T cell repertoires in COVID-19. At the level of the study: Acute-phase and convalescent COVID-19 samples originated in the United States, Italy and Spain.

The data were produced by immunoSEQ multiplex PCR, yet TCRdb's version contains in-frame clones alone and is incomplete. The table includes roughly 150,000 clones, around four fifths detected once. The length of the CDR3 is 12 residues. V was clipped by 12 bases and J by 0 bases, with 7 bases between them. Germline CDR1 is KGHDR and CDR2 is SFDVKD. This clonotype was sampled from a man aged 65 to 79 who had recovered from COVID-19. The rearrangement links TRBV24-1 to TRBJ2-2, with a weak D call TRBD2 (5 bases). The sequenced sample consisted of peripheral blood. The CDR3 here is CASEANTGELFF. The CDR3 DNA follows: TGTGCCTCGGAGGCGAACACCGGGGAGCTGTTTTTT.